This T cell receptor (beta chain) appears in the sequencing data of a study of T cells after yellow fever vaccination. V lost 9 bases, J lost 7 bases, and 21 bases lay in between. The CDR3 sequence is 15 residues long. Germline V gene lookup returns CDR1 KGHDR and CDR2 SFDVKD. Each CDR3 protein is one row after TCRdb ran MiXCR on the 5' RACE reads. This sample carries about 360,000 distinct CDR3 sequences, approximately 5.7% of them seen once, and the ten largest clones take about 15%. The chain uses TRBV24-1 and TRBJ2-1; D might be TRBD1 (5 bases). Source: PBMCs, taken 5 days after the yellow fever booster vaccination. The receptor's source is a man between 25 and 39 years old who received the YFV17D yellow fever vaccine. The CDR3 DNA is TGTGCCACCGGCGGACGAAGGGGCTCTGTGAATGAGCAGTTCTTC. Translated, it gives CATGGRRGSVNEQFF.